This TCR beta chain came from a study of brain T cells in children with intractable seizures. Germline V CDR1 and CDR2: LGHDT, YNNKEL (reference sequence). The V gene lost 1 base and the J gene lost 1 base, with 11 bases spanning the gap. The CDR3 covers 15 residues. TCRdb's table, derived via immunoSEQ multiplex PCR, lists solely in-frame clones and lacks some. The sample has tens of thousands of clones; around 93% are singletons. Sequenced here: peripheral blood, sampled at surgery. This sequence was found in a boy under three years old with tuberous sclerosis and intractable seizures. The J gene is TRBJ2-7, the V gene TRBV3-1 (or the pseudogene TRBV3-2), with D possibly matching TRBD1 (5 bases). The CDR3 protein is CASSQGVGRSYEQYF. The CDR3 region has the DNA TGTGCCAGCAGCCAAGGGGTGGGGCGTTCCTACGAGCAGTACTTC.